A single sample is the source of the 27 T cell receptor beta chains below, sequenced in a study of blood T cell repertoires in COVID-19. Assay used: immunoSEQ multiplex PCR; TCRdb lists only in-frame clones, some missing. The data contain under 250,000 clones, 75% to 85% of them singletons. The sample taken for sequencing was peripheral blood. The source of these receptors is a man aged 50 to 60 with active or convalescent COVID-19.

The genes are TRBV4-3 and TRBJ1-1; possible D gene TRBD1, 6 bases. Germline values: CDR1 LGHNA, CDR2 YSLEER. The CDR3 is 17 amino acids. V lost 0 bases and J 0 bases, leaving 14 bases between the germline ends. CDR3 nucleotides: TGCGCCAGCAGCCAAGATTGGCAGGGGTGGATGAACACTGAAGCTTTCTTT. Translated: CASSQDWQGWMNTEAFF.

This rearrangement joins TRBV5-4 to TRBJ2-3; 12 bases line up with TRBD2. The length of the CDR3 is 18 residues. Germline assignment: CDR1 SGHNT and CDR2 YYREEE (reference sequence). Germline trimming cut 5 bases from V and 3 bases from J; bases unmatched to any gene: 13. CDR3 coding DNA: TGTGCCAGCAGGCCCCTAGCGGGAGGGCGAAGAGGGACAGATACGCAGTATTTT. Translated, it gives CASRPLAGGRRGTDTQYF.

The rearrangement links TRBV4-2 to TRBJ1-3; D is perhaps TRBD1 (5 bases). The V gene's germline CDR1 is LGHNA and CDR2 YNFKEQ. V was trimmed by 0 bases and J by 8 bases, leaving 14 bases between them. CDR3 length: 15 amino acids. The CDR3 DNA reads TGTGCCAGCAGCCAAGAAGTCCCAGGGTGGTACACCATATATTTT. Amino acids: CASSQEVPGWYTIYF.

The chain couples TRBV4-2 to TRBJ1-1; possibly TRBD1 for D (5 bases). Germline-derived CDR1 and CDR2 are LGHNA and YNFKEQ. The CDR3 loop spans 14 amino acids. Trimming took 2 bases from V and 2 from J, leaving 9 bases between them. The CDR3 here is CASSQTGGNTEAFF. The CDR3 nucleotides are TGTGCCAGCAGCCAAACGGGGGGAAACACTGAAGCTTTCTTT.

V usage is TRBV7-8 and J usage is TRBJ1-5, with TRBD1 identical over 7 bases. Trimming removed 1 base from V and 6 bases from J; junction bases left unmatched: 3. The germline CDR1 and CDR2 sequences are SGHVS and FQNEAQ. The CDR3 runs 14 residues. Here the CDR3 reads CASSLERGLQPQHF. As DNA, the CDR3 is TGTGCCAGCAGCTTAGAAAGGGGGCTTCAGCCCCAGCATTTT.

About this clone itself: One end of the junction is discordant with germline, which a read error may explain. The V and J genes are TRBV7-7 and TRBJ2-5; D is possibly TRBD2 (5 bases). The V gene's germline CDR1 is SSHAT and CDR2 FNYEAQ (reference sequence). The CDR3 extends over 13 amino acids. This CDR3 is CASSLRGSETQYF. The CDR3 coding sequence is TGTGCTAGCAGCTTACGGGGTTCAGAGACCCAGTACTTC.

The genes are TRBV6-2 or TRBV6-3 and TRBJ1-1, with D maybe TRBD1 (5 bases). Deletions cut 6 bases from V and 5 bases from J, with 19 bases between. The CDR3 sequence is 15 residues long. Germline CDR1 is MNHEY and CDR2 is SVGEGT. The CDR3 region is CASSPVLPDSTEAFF. In nucleotides, the CDR3 is TGTGCCAGCAGCCCCGTTTTACCCGACAGTACTGAAGCTTTCTTT.

The CDR3 nucleotides read TGCGCCAGCAGCCAAGCCAACAGGGTGGGCACTGAAGCTTTCTTT. Translated: CASSQANRVGTEAFF. This chain links TRBV4-1 with TRBJ1-1; TRBD1 is a possible D gene (6 bases). V was pared by 1 base and J by 4 bases, with 13 bases between. CDR3 length: 15 residues. Germline CDR1 is MGHRA and CDR2 is YSYEKL.

This chain links TRBV10-3 with TRBJ2-1; 12 nucleotides align to TRBD2. With 10 bases clipped from V and 7 bases from J, the junction kept 2 bases outside the gene matches. Germline V CDR1 and CDR2: ENHRY, SYGVKD. The CDR3 extends over 12 amino acids. CDR3 nucleotide sequence: TGTGCCACCGGGACTAGCGGGAATGAGCAGTTCTTC. Its protein is CATGTSGNEQFF.

With regard to this clone: Germline and junction disagree at one end, which may indicate a read error. The genes are TRBV15 and TRBJ1-5, with TRBD1 identical over 7 bases. Germline values: CDR1 LNHNV, CDR2 YYDKDF (reference sequence). This CDR3 region has 17 residues. The DNA for the CDR3 is TGTGCCACCAGCAGAGATAGGGGACAGTGGGACAATGAGCCCCAGCATTTT. Translating gives CATSRDRGQWDNEPQHF. Full variable domain (remainder filled in from reference TRBV15 and TRBJ1-5): DAMVIQNPRYQVTQFGKPVTLSCSQTLNHNVMYWYQQKSSQAPKLLFHYYDKDFNNEADTPDNFQSRRPNTSFCFLDIRSPGLGDTAMYLCATSRDRGQWDNEPQHFGDGTRLSIL.

A few counts support this clone. V usage is TRBV2 and J usage is TRBJ1-1, with D possibly TRBD1 on 5 matching bases. Trimming left V 6 bases short and J 8 bases short, with 13 bases between. This CDR3 region has 12 residues. CDR1 is SNHLY, CDR2 FYNNEI, per germline. The CDR3 reads CASSYSGGEAFF. DNA for the CDR3: TGTGCCAGCAGCTACTCGGGGGGGGAAGCTTTCTTT.

The rearrangement uses TRBV5-4 and TRBJ2-3; D is possibly TRBD1 (6 bases). V lost 6 bases to trimming and J lost 2 bases, with 10 bases between them. The CDR3 sequence is 13 residues long. CDR1 SGHNT and CDR2 YYREEE come from the germline V gene (reference sequence). CDR3 nucleotides: TGTGCCAGCAAAGGGGGATTCACAGATACGCAGTATTTT. Its protein product is CASKGGFTDTQYF. The full variable domain, its missing parts supplied by reference TRBV5-4 and TRBJ2-3, is ETGVTQSPTHLIKTRGQQVTLRCSSQSGHNTVSWYQQALGQGPQFIFQYYREEENGRGNFPPRFSGLQFPNYSSELNVNALELDDSALYLCASKGGFTDTQYFGPGTRLTVL.

This chain connects TRBV4-3 to TRBJ1-1; a weak D match, TRBD1 (5 bases). V lost 7 bases to trimming and J lost 3 bases, with 18 bases between them. Germline CDR1 and CDR2: LGHNA and YSLEER. The CDR3 contains 15 residues. In DNA, the CDR3 is TGCGCCAGCACGTGGAGACAAGGGGCAGACACTGAAGCTTTCTTT. Its protein is CASTWRQGADTEAFF.

The V gene is TRBV5-1, the J gene TRBJ2-3, with 11 bases identical to TRBD2. In germline, CDR1 is SGHRS, CDR2 YFSETQ. After removal of 0 bases from V and 2 bases from J, the junction contained 2 bases not matched to a gene. The CDR3 extends over 16 amino acids. In DNA, the CDR3 is TGCGCCAGCAGCTTGGAACTAGCGGGGGTCACAGATACGCAGTATTTT. It encodes CASSLELAGVTDTQYF.

This clone was recorded only once. This chain uses TRBV5-6 with TRBJ2-3; 8 bases fit TRBD2. This CDR3 is built from 15 residues. V was pared by 4 bases and J by 2 bases, with 6 bases of the junction left unmatched. Germline V gene lookup returns CDR1 SGHDT and CDR2 YYEEEE. The CDR3 region has the DNA TGTGCCAGCAGCCAAACTAGCGGTAACACAGATACGCAGTATTTT. This encodes CASSQTSGNTDTQYF.

The chain has TRBV7-6 and TRBJ1-6; perhaps TRBD1 as D (6 bases). Germline loops: CDR1 SGHVS, CDR2 FNYEAQ. Trimming took off 5 bases at V and 10 bases at J, with 12 bases between the two ends. The CDR3 runs to 13 residues. This chain's CDR3 is CASSTDRGSPLHF. The CDR3 DNA follows: TGTGCCAGCAGCACGGACAGAGGATCACCCCTCCACTTT.

The chain recombines TRBV30 with TRBJ1-5; D not resolved. CDR3 length: 13 residues. Trimming removed 0 bases from V and 3 bases from J, with 6 bases in between. CDR1 and CDR2 (germline): GTSNPN, SVGIG (reference sequence). CDR3 nucleotide sequence: TGTGCCTGGAGTGTCGACAACAATCAGCCCCAGCATTTT. It yields the protein CAWSVDNNQPQHF.

This sequence joins TRBV18 and TRBJ1-5; 8 bases line up with TRBD1. Germline V gives CDR1 KGHSH, CDR2 LQKENI. The ends lost 4 bases at V and 1 base at J; junction bases unmatched: 3. The CDR3 has 15 amino acids. CDR3 nucleotides: TGTGCCAGCTCACAACAGGGGGGGAGCAATCAGCCCCAGCATTTT. Encoded protein: CASSQQGGSNQPQHF.

This chain uses TRBV2 with TRBJ2-3; 15 bases map to TRBD2. Germline V gene lookup returns CDR1 SNHLY and CDR2 FYNNEI. Unmatched junction bases numbered 9, after V lost 6 bases and J lost 5 bases. The CDR3 is made up of 17 amino acids. Here the CDR3 reads CASSLGTSGGHEDTQYF. The CDR3 nucleotides are TGTGCCAGCAGCCTTGGGACTAGCGGGGGGCATGAAGATACGCAGTATTTT.

Concerning this clone: This CDR3 is also generated by other DNA sequences in the sample. V and J are TRBV2 and TRBJ1-1, with D perhaps TRBD1 (5 bases). Trimming took 4 bases from V and 1 from J, leaving 7 bases between them. Germline-derived CDR1 and CDR2 are SNHLY and FYNNEI. The CDR3 has 13 amino acids. The CDR3 bases are TGTGCCAGCAGTGTCCAGGGGAACACTGAAGCTTTCTTT. This encodes CASSVQGNTEAFF.

The CDR3 is CASTRGGTSGTGELFF. CDR3 DNA: TGTGCCAGCACCAGGGGAGGGACTAGCGGGACCGGGGAGCTGTTTTTT. This chain links TRBV28 with TRBJ2-2, with 12 bases lining up with TRBD2. V gave up 7 bases and J gave up 5 bases; unmatched junction bases: 8. CDR1 is MDHEN and CDR2 is SYDVKM in the germline V gene. This CDR3 has 16 amino acids.

The chain employs TRBV27 and TRBJ2-2, with no clear D. Trimming cost V 6 bases and J 2 bases, with 10 bases left between them. This CDR3 has 14 residues. Germline CDR1 is MNHEY and CDR2 is SMNVEV (reference sequence). The CDR3 is CASSLTVNTGELFF. The CDR3 coding sequence is TGTGCCAGCAGCCTTACAGTTAACACCGGGGAGCTGTTTTTT.

The rearrangement joins TRBV19 to TRBJ1-2; perhaps TRBD1 as D (5 bases). This CDR3 has 14 residues. The germline gives CDR1 LNHDA, CDR2 SQIVND (reference sequence). Between the trimmed V and J ends, which lost 6 bases and 0 bases, there was a span of 11 bases. The CDR3 loop is CASSLTASNYGYTF. The CDR3, as DNA: TGTGCCAGTAGCCTGACAGCGTCTAACTATGGCTACACCTTC. The entire variable domain, with the rest obtained from reference TRBV19 and TRBJ1-2, is as follows: DGGITQSPKYLFRKEGQNVTLSCEQNLNHDAMYWYRQDPGQGLRLIYYSQIVNDFQKGDIAEGYSVSREKKESFPLTVTSAQKNPTAFYLCASSLTASNYGYTFGSGTRLTVV.

This clone occurred a few times. The genes are TRBV29-1 and TRBJ1-1; D not resolved. The ends were cut back, 2 bases at V and 0 bases at J, with 13 bases in the middle. The CDR3 has 15 residues. CDR1 and CDR2 from the germline V gene are SQVTM and ANQGSEA. The CDR3, as DNA: TGCAGCGTTGAACTCCCTCAGTCCATGAACACTGAAGCTTTCTTT. Encoded protein: CSVELPQSMNTEAFF.

V and J are TRBV24-1 and TRBJ2-1, with 9 bases fitting TRBD1. From germline, CDR1 is KGHDR and CDR2 SFDVKD. The J segment lost 5 bases and the V segment lost 4 bases, leaving 5 bases of the junction unmatched. CDR3 length: 15 residues. The CDR3 here is CATSDPGQGHNEQFF. The DNA for the CDR3 is TGTGCCACCAGTGACCCGGGACAGGGTCACAATGAGCAGTTCTTC.

The chain couples TRBV5-1 to TRBJ2-6; no clear D. CDR3 length: 13 residues. Per the germline V gene, CDR1 is SGHRS and CDR2 is YFSETQ. V was trimmed by 4 bases and J by 3 bases, leaving 5 bases between them. CDR3 in amino acids: CASSPFGANVLTF. The CDR3 DNA follows: TGCGCCAGCAGCCCTTTTGGGGCCAACGTCCTGACTTTC.

The rearrangement uses TRBV7-2 and TRBJ2-7; 7 nucleotides match TRBD1. The length of the CDR3 is 13 residues. Losses at the gene ends were 5 bases for V and 3 bases for J; bases not matched to a gene: 4. From germline, CDR1 is SGHTA and CDR2 FQGNSA. CDR3 protein: CASSTGTDYEQYV. The CDR3 nucleotides are TGTGCCAGCAGCACGGGGACAGACTACGAGCAGTACGTC.